This entry lists 13 T cell receptor beta chains sequenced from one sample in a study of blood T cell repertoires in COVID-19. Only in-frame clones appear in the TCRdb table, and some are missing; sequencing was by immunoSEQ multiplex PCR. The table records about 130,000 clones, about 85% of them present only once. Source material: peripheral blood. The source is a man aged 55 to 70 with acute or convalescent COVID-19.

The chain uses TRBV9 and TRBJ2-5; D is uncertain. This CDR3 spans 14 amino acids. V was clipped by 0 bases and J by 0 bases, with 6 bases between them. The germline CDR1 and CDR2 sequences are SGDLS and YYNGEE. The CDR3 protein is CASSVGGHQETQYF. DNA for the CDR3: TGTGCCAGCAGCGTAGGTGGCCACCAAGAGACCCAGTACTTC.

The chain uses TRBV6-1 and TRBJ2-3; 9 bases are a match to TRBD2. CDR1 MNHNS and CDR2 SASEGT come from the germline V gene. The ends lost 1 base at V and 6 bases at J; junction bases unmatched: 5. The CDR3 consists of 15 residues. In DNA, the CDR3 is TGTGCCAGCAGTGAAGAACTAGCGGGTTCTGATACGCAGTATTTT. This gives the protein CASSEELAGSDTQYF.

In its sample, this clone was seen once. This chain uses TRBV5-1 with TRBJ2-7; D perhaps matches TRBD2 (7 bases). V was shortened by 2 bases and J by 7 bases, with 19 bases between the two germline ends. CDR3 length: 15 residues. Germline loops: CDR1 SGHRS, CDR2 YFSETQ. The CDR3 DNA follows: TGCGCCAGCAGCTTAGTAGCGGGTGGTCAGGGGGAGCAGTACTTC. As protein: CASSLVAGGQGEQYF.

The CDR3 loop is CAWSAPGGIYNEQFF. CDR3 DNA sequence: TGTGCCTGGAGTGCCCCCGGGGGAATATACAATGAGCAGTTCTTC. The chain recombines TRBV30 with TRBJ2-1, with TRBD2 as a possible D gene (6 bases). Trimming cost V 1 base and J 4 bases, with 14 bases left between them. Germline lookup yields CDR1 GTSNPN and CDR2 SVGIG (reference sequence). This CDR3 has 15 residues.

The chain combines TRBV18 with TRBJ2-4; 8 bases match TRBD1. V dropped 3 bases and J dropped 0; count of bases not matched to a gene: 16. The germline gives CDR1 KGHSH, CDR2 LQKENI. CDR3 length: 20 amino acids. As DNA, the CDR3 is TGTGCCAGCTCACCCTACCCCGACAGGGGAAGCAACCTAGCCAAAAACATTCAGTACTTC. This sequence encodes CASSPYPDRGSNLAKNIQYF.

The sample holds a few counts of this clone. The genes are TRBV5-1 and TRBJ1-1; 7 positions match TRBD1. Trimming at V came to 0 bases and at J to 11 bases, leaving 13 bases not matched to a gene. This CDR3 has 15 residues. Germline values: CDR1 SGHRS, CDR2 YFSETQ. CDR3 sequence (DNA): TGCGCCAGCAGCTTGGCCGGAGGGGGCGTCTCCGAGGCTTTCTTT. Translating it yields CASSLAGGGVSEAFF.

This clone was observed once. This chain connects TRBV18 to TRBJ1-2; 8 nucleotides line up with TRBD1. Germline V gives CDR1 KGHSH, CDR2 LQKENI. The CDR3 is 15 residues long. V trimming: 3 bases; J trimming: 3 bases; junction bases outside the gene matches: 6. CDR3 DNA: TGTGCCAGCTCACCCTCAGGGGGCTTAGACTATGGCTACACCTTC. Its translation is CASSPSGGLDYGYTF.

V gene TRBV6-5 combines with J gene TRBJ2-7; no clear D gene. CDR1 MNHEY and CDR2 SVGAGI come from the germline V gene. V lost 6 bases, J lost 7 bases, and 13 bases lay in between. CDR3 length equals 12 residues. This CDR3 reads CASRARPVEQYF. The CDR3 bases are TGTGCCAGCAGGGCTCGCCCCGTGGAGCAGTACTTC.

This clone was observed a few times. The chain couples TRBV6-5 to TRBJ2-1, with 9 nucleotides matching TRBD2. There are 14 residues in the CDR3. V trimming: 7 bases; J trimming: 6 bases; junction bases outside the gene matches: 7. CDR1 and CDR2 from the germline V gene are MNHEY and SVGAGI. In nucleotides, the CDR3 is TGTGCCAGCACGCGTGGACTAGCGTCCAATGAGCAGTTCTTC. Amino acids: CASTRGLASNEQFF.

This clone has more than one count but fewer than ten. V and J are TRBV6-5 and TRBJ2-5; D is uncertain. The CDR3 is 15 amino acids. Trimming cost V 0 bases and J 3 bases, with 11 bases left between them. Germline assignment: CDR1 MNHEY and CDR2 SVGAGI. CDR3 sequence reads: CASSYSLGSKETQYF. CDR3 sequence (DNA): TGTGCCAGCAGTTACTCCCTAGGCAGTAAAGAGACCCAGTACTTC.

In this sample, this clone turned up a few times. The chain recombines TRBV7-9 with TRBJ1-2; possibly TRBD1 for D (5 bases). The CDR3 sequence is 14 residues long. Germline CDR1 and CDR2: SEHNR and FQNEAQ (reference sequence). Trimming removed 5 bases from V and 4 bases from J, with 14 bases in between. The CDR3 DNA reads as TGTGCCAGCAGCCTAACAGGATACCTCTATGGCTACACCTTC. The encoded protein is CASSLTGYLYGYTF.

The chain uses TRBV10-2 and TRBJ2-3, with D possibly matching TRBD2 (6 bases). The ends were cut back, 4 bases at V and 4 bases at J, with 15 bases in the middle. CDR1 is WSHSY and CDR2 is SAAADI in the germline V gene. The CDR3 length is 15 residues. CDR3 loop: CASSASGSRADTQYF. The CDR3 DNA reads as TGCGCCAGCAGTGCCTCCGGGAGTAGGGCAGATACGCAGTATTTT.

The V gene is TRBV13, the J gene TRBJ2-7; D may be TRBD1 (6 bases). V dropped 4 bases and J dropped 1 base, with 8 bases sitting between them. CDR3 size: 13 residues. Looked up from germline, CDR1 is PRHDT and CDR2 is FYEKMQ (reference sequence). This CDR3 reads CASSYGQSYEQYF. Here the CDR3 DNA reads TGTGCCAGCAGCTACGGACAGTCCTACGAGCAGTACTTC.